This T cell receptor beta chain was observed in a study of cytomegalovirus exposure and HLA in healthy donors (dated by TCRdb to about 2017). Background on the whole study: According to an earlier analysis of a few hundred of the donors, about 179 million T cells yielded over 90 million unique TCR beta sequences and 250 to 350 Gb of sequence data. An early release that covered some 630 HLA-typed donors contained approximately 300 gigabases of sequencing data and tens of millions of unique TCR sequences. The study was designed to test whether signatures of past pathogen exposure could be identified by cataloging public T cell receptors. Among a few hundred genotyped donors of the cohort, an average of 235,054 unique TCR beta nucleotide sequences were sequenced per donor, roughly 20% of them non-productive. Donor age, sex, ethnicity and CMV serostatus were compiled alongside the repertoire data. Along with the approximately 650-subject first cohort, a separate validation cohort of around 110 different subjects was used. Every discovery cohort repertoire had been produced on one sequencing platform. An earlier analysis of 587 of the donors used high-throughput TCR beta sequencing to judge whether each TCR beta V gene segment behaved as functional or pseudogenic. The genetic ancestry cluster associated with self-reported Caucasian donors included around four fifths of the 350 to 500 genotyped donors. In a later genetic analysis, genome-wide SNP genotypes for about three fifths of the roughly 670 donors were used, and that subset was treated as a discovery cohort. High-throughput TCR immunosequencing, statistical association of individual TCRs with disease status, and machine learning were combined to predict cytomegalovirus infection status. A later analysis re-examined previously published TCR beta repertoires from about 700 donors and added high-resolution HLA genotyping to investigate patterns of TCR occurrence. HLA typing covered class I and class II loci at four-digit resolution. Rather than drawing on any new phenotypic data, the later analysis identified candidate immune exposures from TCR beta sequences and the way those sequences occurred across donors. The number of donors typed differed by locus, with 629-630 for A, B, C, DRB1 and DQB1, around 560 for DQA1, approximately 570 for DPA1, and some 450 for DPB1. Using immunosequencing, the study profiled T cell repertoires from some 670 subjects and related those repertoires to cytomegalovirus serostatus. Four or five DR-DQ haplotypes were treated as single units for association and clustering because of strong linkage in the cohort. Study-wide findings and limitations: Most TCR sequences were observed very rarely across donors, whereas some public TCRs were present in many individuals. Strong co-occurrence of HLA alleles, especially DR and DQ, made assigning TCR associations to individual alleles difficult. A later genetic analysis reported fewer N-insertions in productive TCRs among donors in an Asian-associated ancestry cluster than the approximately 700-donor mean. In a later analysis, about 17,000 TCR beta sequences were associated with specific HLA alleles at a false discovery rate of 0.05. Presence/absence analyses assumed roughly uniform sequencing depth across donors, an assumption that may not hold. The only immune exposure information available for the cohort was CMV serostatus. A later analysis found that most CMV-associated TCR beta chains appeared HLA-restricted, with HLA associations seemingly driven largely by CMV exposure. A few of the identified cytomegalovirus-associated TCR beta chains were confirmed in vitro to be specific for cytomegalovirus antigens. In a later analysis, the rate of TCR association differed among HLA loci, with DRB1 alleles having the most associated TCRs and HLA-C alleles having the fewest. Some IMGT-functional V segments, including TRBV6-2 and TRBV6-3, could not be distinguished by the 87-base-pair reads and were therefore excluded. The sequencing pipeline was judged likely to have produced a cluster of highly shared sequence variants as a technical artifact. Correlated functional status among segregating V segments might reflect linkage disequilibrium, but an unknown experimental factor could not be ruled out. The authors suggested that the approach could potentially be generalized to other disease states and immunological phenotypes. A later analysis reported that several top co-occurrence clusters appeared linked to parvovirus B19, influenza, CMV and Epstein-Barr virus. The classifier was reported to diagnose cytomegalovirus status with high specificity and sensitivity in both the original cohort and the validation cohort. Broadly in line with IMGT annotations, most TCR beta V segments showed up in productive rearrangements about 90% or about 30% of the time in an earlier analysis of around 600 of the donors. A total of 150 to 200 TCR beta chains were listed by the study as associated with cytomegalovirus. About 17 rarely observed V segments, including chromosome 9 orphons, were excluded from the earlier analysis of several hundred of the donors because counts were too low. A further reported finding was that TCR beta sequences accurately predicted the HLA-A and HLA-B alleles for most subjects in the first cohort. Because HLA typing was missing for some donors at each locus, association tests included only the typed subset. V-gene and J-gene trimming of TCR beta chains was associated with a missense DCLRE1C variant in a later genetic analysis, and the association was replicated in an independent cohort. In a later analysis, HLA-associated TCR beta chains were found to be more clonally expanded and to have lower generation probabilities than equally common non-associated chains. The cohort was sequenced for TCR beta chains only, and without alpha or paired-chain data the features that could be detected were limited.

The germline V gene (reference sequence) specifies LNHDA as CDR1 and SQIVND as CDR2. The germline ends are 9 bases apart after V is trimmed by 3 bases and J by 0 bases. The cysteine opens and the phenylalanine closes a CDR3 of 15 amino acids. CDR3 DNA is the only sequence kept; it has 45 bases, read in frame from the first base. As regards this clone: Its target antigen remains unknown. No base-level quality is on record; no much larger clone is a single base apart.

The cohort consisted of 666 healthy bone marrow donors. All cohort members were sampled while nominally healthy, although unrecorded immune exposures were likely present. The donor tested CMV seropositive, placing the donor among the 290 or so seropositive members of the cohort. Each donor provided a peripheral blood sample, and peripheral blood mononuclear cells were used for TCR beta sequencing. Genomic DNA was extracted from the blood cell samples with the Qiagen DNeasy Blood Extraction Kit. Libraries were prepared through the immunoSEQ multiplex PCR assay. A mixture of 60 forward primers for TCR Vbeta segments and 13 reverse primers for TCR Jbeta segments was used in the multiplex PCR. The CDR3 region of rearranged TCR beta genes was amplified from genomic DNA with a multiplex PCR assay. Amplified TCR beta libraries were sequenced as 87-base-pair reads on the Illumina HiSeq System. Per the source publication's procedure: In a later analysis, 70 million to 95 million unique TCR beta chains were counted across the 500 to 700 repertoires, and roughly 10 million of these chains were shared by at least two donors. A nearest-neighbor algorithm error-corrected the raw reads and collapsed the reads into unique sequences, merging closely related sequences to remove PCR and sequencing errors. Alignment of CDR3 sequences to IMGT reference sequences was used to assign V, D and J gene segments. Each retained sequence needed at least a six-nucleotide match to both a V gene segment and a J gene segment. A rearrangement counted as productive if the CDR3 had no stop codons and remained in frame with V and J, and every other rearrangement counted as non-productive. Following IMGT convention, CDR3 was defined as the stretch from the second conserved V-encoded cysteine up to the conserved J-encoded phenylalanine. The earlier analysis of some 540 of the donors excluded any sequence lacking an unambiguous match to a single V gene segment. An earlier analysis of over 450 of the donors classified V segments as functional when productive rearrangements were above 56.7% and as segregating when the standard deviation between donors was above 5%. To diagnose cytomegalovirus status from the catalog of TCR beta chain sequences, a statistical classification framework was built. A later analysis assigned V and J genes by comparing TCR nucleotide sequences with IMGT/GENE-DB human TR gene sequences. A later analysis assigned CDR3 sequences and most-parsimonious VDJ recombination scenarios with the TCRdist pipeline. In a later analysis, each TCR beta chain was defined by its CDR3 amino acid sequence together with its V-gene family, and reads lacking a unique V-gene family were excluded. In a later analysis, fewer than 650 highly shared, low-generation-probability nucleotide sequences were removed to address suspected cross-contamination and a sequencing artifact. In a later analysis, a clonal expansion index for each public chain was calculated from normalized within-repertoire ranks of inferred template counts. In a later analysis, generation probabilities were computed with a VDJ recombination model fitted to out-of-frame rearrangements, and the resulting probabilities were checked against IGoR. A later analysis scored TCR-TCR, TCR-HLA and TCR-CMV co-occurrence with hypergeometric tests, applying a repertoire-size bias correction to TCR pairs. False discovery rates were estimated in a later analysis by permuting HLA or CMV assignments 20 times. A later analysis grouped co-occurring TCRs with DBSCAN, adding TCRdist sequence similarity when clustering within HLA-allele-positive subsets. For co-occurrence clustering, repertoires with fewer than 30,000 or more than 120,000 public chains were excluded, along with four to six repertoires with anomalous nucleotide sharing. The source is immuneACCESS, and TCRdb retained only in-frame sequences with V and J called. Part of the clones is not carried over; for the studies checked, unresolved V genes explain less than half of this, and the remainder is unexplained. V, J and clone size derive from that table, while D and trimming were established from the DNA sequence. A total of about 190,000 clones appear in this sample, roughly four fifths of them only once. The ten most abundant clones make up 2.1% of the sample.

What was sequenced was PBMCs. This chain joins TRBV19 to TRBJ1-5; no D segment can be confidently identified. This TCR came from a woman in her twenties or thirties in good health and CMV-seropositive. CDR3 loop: CASSIPRPSNQPQHF. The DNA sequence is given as TGTGCCAGTAGTATCCCGAGGCCTAGCAATCAGCCCCAGCATTTT.